This is a list of T cell receptor beta chains from one sample in a study of blood T cell repertoires in COVID-19. The data were produced by immunoSEQ multiplex PCR, yet TCRdb's version contains in-frame clones alone and is incomplete. Of about 210,000 clones listed, 90% to 95% are singletons. Sequenced: peripheral blood. These receptors all come from a man aged 25 to 40 with acute or convalescent COVID-19. The CDR3 runs from the conserved cysteine through the conserved F or W. The order of the fields is V gene, J gene, CDR3 protein.

TRBV7-3	TRBJ2-1	CASSQSGGNGYNEQFF
TRBV5-6	TRBJ1-2	CASSRVVLRTGVGYGYTF
TRBV27	TRBJ2-7	CASSSILPKTEGYEQYF
TRBV5-4	TRBJ2-3	CASSSKAGVDTQYF
TRBV14	TRBJ1-1	CASSLPRSGGMNTEAFF
TRBV10-3	TRBJ2-1	CAISESWGSYNEQFF
TRBV27	TRBJ2-1	CASDRASNEQFF
TRBV2	TRBJ2-1	CASGTSGSNEQFF
TRBV19	TRBJ1-2	CASSLQGANYGYTF
TRBV10-1	TRBJ2-2	CASSEQVAGELFF
TRBV5-1	TRBJ2-7	CASSLDRSSYEQYF
TRBV28	TRBJ2-7	CASSQRPGGIVEYF
TRBV3-1/TRBV3-2	TRBJ2-5	CASSPAGTGGRETQYF
TRBV28	TRBJ1-2	CATQGAPSYGYTF
TRBV2	TRBJ2-1	CASSVEVSSYNEQFF
TRBV9	TRBJ2-7	CASSVGGTSGIYEQYF
TRBV5-1	TRBJ2-1	CASSHQGGTNEQFF
TRBV10-3	TRBJ1-1	CAISPDRDTEAFF
TRBV3-1/TRBV3-2	TRBJ2-7	CASSQAGLAAREEQYF
TRBV7-6	TRBJ1-6	CASSLNLGSGSPLHF
TRBV27	TRBJ1-5	CASSSLNQPQHF
TRBV2	TRBJ2-7	CASRLASLAGSEQYF